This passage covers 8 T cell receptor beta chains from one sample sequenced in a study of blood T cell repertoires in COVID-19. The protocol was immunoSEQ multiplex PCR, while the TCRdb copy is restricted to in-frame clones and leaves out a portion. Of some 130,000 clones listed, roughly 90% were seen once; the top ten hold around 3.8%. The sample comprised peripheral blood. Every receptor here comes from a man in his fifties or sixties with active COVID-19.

This CDR3 is CASSFPGDYEQYV. DNA of the CDR3: TGTGCCAGCAGCTTCCCGGGGGACTACGAGCAGTACGTC. This rearrangement joins TRBV5-7 to TRBJ2-7, with D perhaps matching TRBD2 (6 bases). TRBV5-7 qualifies as an ORF whose function is uncertain. Trimming left V 2 bases short and J 3 bases short, with 9 bases between. The CDR3 sequence is 13 residues long.

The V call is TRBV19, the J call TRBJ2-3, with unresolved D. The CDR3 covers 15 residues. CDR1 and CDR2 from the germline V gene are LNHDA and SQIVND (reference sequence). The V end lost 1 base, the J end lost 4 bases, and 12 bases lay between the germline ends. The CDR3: CASSIGTSRADTQYF. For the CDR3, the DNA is TGTGCCAGTAGTATAGGAACTTCGAGAGCAGATACGCAGTATTTT.

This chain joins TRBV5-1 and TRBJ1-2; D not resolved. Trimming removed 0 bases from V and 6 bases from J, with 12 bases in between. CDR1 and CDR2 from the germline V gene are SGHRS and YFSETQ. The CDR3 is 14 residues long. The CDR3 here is CASSLVAGSDGYTF. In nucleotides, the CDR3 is TGCGCCAGCAGCTTGGTGGCGGGAAGTGATGGCTACACCTTC. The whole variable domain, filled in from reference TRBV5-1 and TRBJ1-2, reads KAGVTQTPRYLIKTRGQQVTLSCSPISGHRSVSWYQQTPGQGLQFLFEYFSETQRNKGNFPGRFSGRQFSNSRSEMNVSTLELGDSALYLCASSLVAGSDGYTFGSGTRLTVV.

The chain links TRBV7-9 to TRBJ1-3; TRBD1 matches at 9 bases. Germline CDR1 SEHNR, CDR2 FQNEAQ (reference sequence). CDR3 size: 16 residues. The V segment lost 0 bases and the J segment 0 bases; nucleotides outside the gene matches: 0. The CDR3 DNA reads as TGTGCCAGCAGCTTAGCGGACAGGGGCTCTGGAAACACCATATATTTT. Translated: CASSLADRGSGNTIYF.

The CDR3, as DNA: TGTGCCAGCAGCACCCGACAGAGCACAGATACGCAGTATTTT. It yields the protein CASSTRQSTDTQYF. The chain carries TRBV9 and TRBJ2-3, with TRBD1 as a possible D gene (5 bases). The CDR3 length is 14 residues. Per germline, CDR1 SGDLS and CDR2 YYNGEE. Trimming cost V 4 bases and J 0 bases, with 9 bases left between them.

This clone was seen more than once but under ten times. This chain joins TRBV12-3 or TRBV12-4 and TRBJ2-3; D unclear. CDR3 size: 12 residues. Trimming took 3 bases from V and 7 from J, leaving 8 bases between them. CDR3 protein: CASSFEAYTQYF. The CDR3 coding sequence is TGTGCCAGCAGTTTTGAAGCATATACGCAGTATTTT.

CDR3 sequence: CATSTGTSGGSEQFF. Here the CDR3 DNA reads TGTGCCACCAGCACTGGGACTAGCGGGGGGAGTGAGCAGTTCTTC. This chain links TRBV15 with TRBJ2-1; 15 nucleotides align to TRBD2. V lost 4 bases to trimming and J lost 9 bases; unmatched junction nucleotides: 4. The CDR3 covers 15 residues. CDR1 and CDR2 from the germline V gene are LNHNV and YYDKDF (reference sequence).

DNA for the CDR3: TGTGCCACCAGTGACCCCGCGGATACGCAGTATTTT. The encoded protein is CATSDPADTQYF. The chain recombines TRBV24-1 with TRBJ2-3; D is ambiguous. The germline V gene has CDR1 KGHDR and CDR2 SFDVKD. V was cut by 4 bases and J by 6 bases, with 7 bases left in between. The CDR3 spans 12 residues.